This passage covers 18 T cell receptor beta chains from one sample sequenced in a study of CD8 T cells in ankylosing spondylitis. TCRdb used MiXCR to reprocess the 5' RACE reads, holding one entry per CDR3 protein. Among just over 350,000 distinct CDR3 sequences, 20% were seen once, and the ten largest hold less than 15%. The specimen was blood, either unsorted or a sorted T cell fraction (not recorded which). The receptors here all came from a male donor with ankylosing spondylitis or in good health (not recorded which).

Written as DNA, the CDR3 is TGTGCCAGCAGCCAACTCCCCTACGAGCAGTACTTC. Translation: CASSQLPYEQYF. V and J are TRBV4-2 and TRBJ2-7; no clear D gene. Trimming took 2 bases from V and 2 from J, leaving 4 bases between them. CDR3 length: 12 residues. Looked up from germline, CDR1 is LGHNA and CDR2 is YNFKEQ.

This clonotype was picked up a small number of times. The chain carries TRBV12-3 or TRBV12-4 and TRBJ1-4; a weak D match, TRBD1 (5 bases). Trimming pared 7 bases from V and 12 bases from J, leaving 12 bases between. The CDR3 is 11 residues long. CDR3 region: CASTDLRELFF. The CDR3 DNA is TGTGCCAGCACTGACCTCAGGGAACTGTTTTTT.

This chain uses TRBV15 with TRBJ1-4; D might be TRBD1 (6 bases). This CDR3 spans 13 amino acids. CDR1 is LNHNV and CDR2 is YYDKDF in the germline V gene (reference sequence). V was clipped by 8 bases and J by 8 bases, with 15 bases between them. The CDR3 nucleotides are TGTGCCACCGGGCAGGGGCTGGGGGAAAAACTGTTTTTT. It codes for CATGQGLGEKLFF. Full variable domain (rest looked up from reference TRBV15 and TRBJ1-4): DAMVIQNPRYQVTQFGKPVTLSCSQTLNHNVMYWYQQKSSQAPKLLFHYYDKDFNNEADTPDNFQSRRPNTSFCFLDIRSPGLGDTAMYLCATGQGLGEKLFFGSGTQLSVL.

Many counts were recorded for this clonotype. The chain couples TRBV4-1 to TRBJ2-7; D is unclear. Between the trimmed V and J ends, which lost 1 base and 4 bases, there was a span of 8 bases. This CDR3 is 13 amino acids long. Germline lookup yields CDR1 MGHRA and CDR2 YSYEKL. This chain's CDR3 is CASSQGTGYEQYF. The CDR3 bases are TGCGCCAGCAGCCAAGGGACGGGTTACGAGCAGTACTTC.

V is TRBV7-9 and J is TRBJ2-7, with unresolved D. There are 12 residues in the CDR3. The V gene's germline CDR1 is SEHNR and CDR2 FQNEAQ (reference sequence). Trimming removed 0 bases from V and 6 bases from J, with 6 bases in between. The CDR3 protein is CASSLASSEQYF. In DNA, the CDR3 is TGTGCCAGCAGCTTAGCGAGCAGCGAGCAGTACTTC.

This chain connects TRBV9 to TRBJ2-5; D is uncertain. The CDR3 is made up of 14 amino acids. Germline lookup yields CDR1 SGDLS and CDR2 YYNGEE. The V and J ends lost 0 bases and 2 bases respectively, with 8 bases between them. CDR3 nucleotide sequence: TGTGCCAGCAGCGTAGGGATGGGTCAAGAGACCCAGTACTTC. Its translation is CASSVGMGQETQYF.

The chain has TRBV6-4 and TRBJ1-5; TRBD1 matches 8 bases. Looked up from germline, CDR1 is MRHNA and CDR2 is SNTAGT. J gave up 7 bases and V 7 bases, and 6 bases lay outside the gene matches. The CDR3 is made up of 13 amino acids. The CDR3 protein is CASTTGVRQPQHF. The CDR3 bases are TGTGCCAGCACGACAGGGGTTCGGCAGCCCCAGCATTTT.

This clonotype has only a few counts. V usage is TRBV28 and J usage is TRBJ2-5; 9 nucleotides align to TRBD1. The CDR3 consists of 18 residues. J lost 4 bases, V lost 4 bases, and 16 bases had no gene match. Germline CDR1 MDHEN, CDR2 SYDVKM. CDR3 protein: CASSWESPGQGKRETQYF. DNA for the CDR3: TGTGCCAGCAGTTGGGAATCCCCGGGACAGGGAAAACGAGAGACCCAGTACTTC.

V and J are TRBV5-6 and TRBJ2-7; no clear D. V was cut by 2 bases and J by 0 bases, with 9 bases left in between. Germline loops: CDR1 SGHDT, CDR2 YYEEEE. CDR3 length equals 14 residues. In nucleotides, the CDR3 is TGTGCCAGCAGCTTTACCTTGAGCTCCTACGAGCAGTACTTC. Its translation: CASSFTLSSYEQYF.

This clonotype was counted at least ten times. V usage is TRBV13 and J usage is TRBJ2-1; 7 nucleotides agree with TRBD2. The junction had 7 bases not matched to a gene; V was cut back by 1 base and J by 4 bases. Germline V lookup: CDR1 PRHDT, CDR2 FYEKMQ (reference sequence). The CDR3 spans 16 residues. CDR3 sequence (DNA): TGTGCCAGCAGCTTAGCCGGCGGGGGTGAATACAATGAGCAGTTCTTC. The encoded protein is CASSLAGGGEYNEQFF.

In this sample, this clonotype turned up many times. The chain couples TRBV12-3 or TRBV12-4 to TRBJ2-5; 8 nucleotides agree with TRBD1. The CDR3 has 15 residues. The V gene end was trimmed by 5 bases and the J gene end by 4 bases; junction bases not matched to a gene: 9. CDR3 sequence (DNA): TGTGCCAGCAGTATATCCCGGGACAGGTTAGAGACCCAGTACTTC. Amino acid sequence: CASSISRDRLETQYF.

This clonotype was seen more than once but under ten times. One junction end does not reproduce the germline sequence, and a read error may be involved. This chain joins TRBV10-2 and TRBJ2-7; D is undetermined. There are 15 residues in the CDR3. Per the germline V gene, CDR1 is WSHSY and CDR2 is SAAADI. CDR3 region: CASSDSADPSYEQYF. Here the CDR3 DNA reads TGCGCCAGTAGTGATTCTGCAGACCCCTCCTACGAGCAGTACTTC.

The chain recombines TRBV20-1 with TRBJ2-1; 7 bases line up with TRBD1. This CDR3 region has 15 residues. The V gene's germline CDR1 is DFQATT and CDR2 SNEGSKA (reference sequence). Trimming took 3 bases from V and 8 from J; bases not matched to a gene: 13. Here the CDR3 DNA reads TGCAGTGCTAGCCGGGACAGCTGGTCGATGGATGAGCAGTTCTTC. Protein product: CSASRDSWSMDEQFF.

The chain links TRBV7-8 to TRBJ1-3; 10 bases map to TRBD1. V dropped 5 bases and J dropped 5; count of bases not matched to a gene: 6. CDR1 and CDR2 (germline): SGHVS, FQNEAQ. The CDR3 loop spans 15 amino acids. The CDR3 here is CASSAGQGLRNTIYF. The CDR3 bases are TGTGCCAGCAGCGCGGGACAGGGGCTACGAAACACCATATATTTT.

This clonotype has just a few counts. The gene calls are TRBV6-1 and TRBJ2-7, with D possibly TRBD1 on 5 matching bases. Germline V gene sequence: CDR1 MNHNS, CDR2 SASEGT. The CDR3 runs 14 residues. Trimming removed 5 bases at V and 2 bases at J, with 13 bases between. Written as DNA, the CDR3 is TGTGCCAGCAGTAATCAGGGCAGGGCCTACGAGCAGTACTTC. As protein: CASSNQGRAYEQYF.

The V gene is TRBV30, the J gene TRBJ1-4; D unresolved. The CDR3 is made up of 11 amino acids. The germline gives CDR1 GTSNPN, CDR2 SVGIG (reference sequence). Trimming took 2 bases from V and 8 from J, leaving 6 bases between them. Here the CDR3 DNA reads TGTGCCTGGAGTATAGCCGAAAAACTGTTTTTT. Residues: CAWSIAEKLFF.

This sequence joins TRBV12-5 and TRBJ2-7, with no clear D. Trimming pared 1 base from V and 5 bases from J, leaving 6 bases between. CDR3 length equals 12 residues. Looked up from germline, CDR1 is LGHNT and CDR2 is FRNRAP. The CDR3 spells CASGLGTDEQYF. CDR3 nucleotides: TGTGCTAGTGGTTTGGGGACGGACGAGCAGTACTTC.

This clonotype was seen only a few times. V and J are TRBV28 and TRBJ1-2; 7 bases are shared with TRBD1. The V gene's germline CDR1 is MDHEN and CDR2 SYDVKM. This CDR3 region has 17 residues. J gave up 1 base and V 5 bases, and 13 bases lay outside the gene matches. CDR3 coding DNA: TGTGCCAGCAGTCTCCGGGACGGGACAGACTATAACTATGGCTACACCTTC. Protein product: CASSLRDGTDYNYGYTF.